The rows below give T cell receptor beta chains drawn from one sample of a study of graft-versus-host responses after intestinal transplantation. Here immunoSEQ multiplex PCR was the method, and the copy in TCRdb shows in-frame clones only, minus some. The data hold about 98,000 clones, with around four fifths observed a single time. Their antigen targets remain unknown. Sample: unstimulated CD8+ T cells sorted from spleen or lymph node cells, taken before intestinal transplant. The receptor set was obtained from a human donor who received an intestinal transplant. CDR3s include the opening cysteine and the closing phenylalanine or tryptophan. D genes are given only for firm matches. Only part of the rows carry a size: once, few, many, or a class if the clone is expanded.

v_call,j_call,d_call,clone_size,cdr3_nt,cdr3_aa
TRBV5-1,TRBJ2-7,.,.,TGCGCCAGCAGCTTGGGTAGCTCCTACGAGCAGTACTTC,CASSLGSSYEQYF
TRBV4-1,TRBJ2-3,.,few,TGCGCCAGCAGCCAGGGTCCTGGGGATCCGACAGGGCAGTATTTT,CASSQGPGDPTGQYF
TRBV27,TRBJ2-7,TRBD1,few,TGTGCCAGCAGCGTTGGGGGACAGGGGGTAGACGAGCAGTACTTC,CASSVGGQGVDEQYF
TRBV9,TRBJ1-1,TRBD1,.,TGTGCCAGCAGCGGCACAGGGGTGAACACTGAAGCTTTCTTT,CASSGTGVNTEAFF
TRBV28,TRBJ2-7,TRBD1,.,TGTGCCAGCAGAGCCGTACGGGACAGATTATACGAGCAGTACTTC,CASRAVRDRLYEQYF
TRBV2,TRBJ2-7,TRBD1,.,TGTGCCAGCAACACAGGGGAGTCCTACGAGCAGTACTTC,CASNTGESYEQYF
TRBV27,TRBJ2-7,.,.,TGTGCCAGCAGCTCTGGACTACCGAGTCTCTCTCACCGGCAGTACTTC,CASSSGLPSLSHRQYF
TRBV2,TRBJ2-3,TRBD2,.,TGTGCCAGCAGTGTAAGCGGGGGGAACCCAGATACGCAGTATTTT,CASSVSGGNPDTQYF
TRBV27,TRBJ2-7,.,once,TGTGCCAGCAGTACCGGATCGGTGCAGTACTTC,CASSTGSVQYF
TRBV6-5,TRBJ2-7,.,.,TGTGCCAGCAGTGACTGGGGGAGAACCTACGAGCAGTACTTC,CASSDWGRTYEQYF
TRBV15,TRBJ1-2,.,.,TGTGCCACCAGCAGAGATGGCGGGGGGCGAAGCTACACCTTC,CATSRDGGGRSYTF
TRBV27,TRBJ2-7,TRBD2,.,TGTGCCAGCAGTATAGCGGGAGGTAACTACGAGCAGTACTTC,CASSIAGGNYEQYF
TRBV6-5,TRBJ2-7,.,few,TGTGCCAGCAGCTTTCGCCACGAGCAGTACTTC,CASSFRHEQYF
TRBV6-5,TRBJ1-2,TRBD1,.,TGTGCCAGCAGTTACGCCTACGGGACAGGCTATGGCTACACCTTC,CASSYAYGTGYGYTF
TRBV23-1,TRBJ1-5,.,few,TGCGCCAGCAGTCAATCCCAACGTATTCAGGGGTATAGCAATCAGCCCCAGCATTTT,CASSQSQRIQGYSNQPQHF
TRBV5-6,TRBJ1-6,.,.,TGTGCCAGCAGCTTGGTCGGGAGAAATTCACCCCTCCACTTT,CASSLVGRNSPLHF
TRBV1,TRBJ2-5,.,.,TGCACCAGCAGCCAAGATCGAGGAGGGAAGACCCAGTACTTC,CTSSQDRGGKTQYF
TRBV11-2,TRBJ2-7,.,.,TGTGCCAGCAGCTACCAGGGCTACGAGCAGTACTTC,CASSYQGYEQYF